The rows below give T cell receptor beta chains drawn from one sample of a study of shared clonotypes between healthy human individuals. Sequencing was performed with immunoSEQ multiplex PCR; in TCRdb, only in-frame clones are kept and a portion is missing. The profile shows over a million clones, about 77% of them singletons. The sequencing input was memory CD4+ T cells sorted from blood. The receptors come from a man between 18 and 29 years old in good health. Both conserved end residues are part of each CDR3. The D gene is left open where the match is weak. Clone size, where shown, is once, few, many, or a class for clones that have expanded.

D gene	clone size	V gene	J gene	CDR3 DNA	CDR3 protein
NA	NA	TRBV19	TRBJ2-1	TGTGCCAGTAGTAGCAGGGCCGGGTCCTACAATGAGCAGTTCTTC	CASSSRAGSYNEQFF
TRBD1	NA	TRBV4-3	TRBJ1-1	TGCGCCAGCAGCCAAGTCCGGACAGGGGGCGTAAGAGAAGCTTTCTTT	CASSQVRTGGVREAFF
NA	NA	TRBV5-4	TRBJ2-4	TGTGCCAGCAGCTTGGATGGGTTAGACATTCAGTACTTC	CASSLDGLDIQYF
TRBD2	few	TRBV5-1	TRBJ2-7	TGCGCCAGCAGCTTGACTAGCGGGGTCTACGAGCAGTACTTC	CASSLTSGVYEQYF
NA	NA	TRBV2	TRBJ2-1	TGTGCCAGCAGTGAATCGTTGGGACTCTACAATGAGCAGTTCTTC	CASSESLGLYNEQFF
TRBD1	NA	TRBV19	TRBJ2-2	TGTGCCAGTAGTATAGTGACAGGGTATAATACCGGGGAGCTGTTTTTT	CASSIVTGYNTGELFF
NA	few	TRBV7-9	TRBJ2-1	TGTGCCAGCAGTATAGCCTCGGGTGAGCAGTTCTTC	CASSIASGEQFF
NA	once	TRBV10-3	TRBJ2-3	TGTGCCATCAGTGAGCCCTACGATACGCAGTATTTT	CAISEPYDTQYF
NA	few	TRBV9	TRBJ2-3	TGTGCCAGCAGCGCCTCCCTGGGCTCTGGTACGCAGTATTTT	CASSASLGSGTQYF
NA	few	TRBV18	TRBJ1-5	TGTGCCAGCTCGCAGACGGACGGAAAAGGTCAGCCCCAGCATTTT	CASSQTDGKGQPQHF
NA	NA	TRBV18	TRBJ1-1	TGTGCCAGCTCACCACTTTGGGGCAGTGGCACTGAAGCTTTCTTT	CASSPLWGSGTEAFF
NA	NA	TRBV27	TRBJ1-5	TGTGCCAGCAGTTTGCGGGCTCCTTCCGGGACAAACAATCAGCCCCAGCATTTT	CASSLRAPSGTNNQPQHF
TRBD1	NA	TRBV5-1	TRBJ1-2	TGCGCCAGCAGCGATATGACAGGGGGCGCGGAGGGCTACACCTTC	CASSDMTGGAEGYTF
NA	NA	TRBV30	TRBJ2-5	TGTGCCTGGAGTGTGTGGGGTGGGGAGACCCAGTACTTC	CAWSVWGGETQYF
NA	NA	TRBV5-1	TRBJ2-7	TGCGCCAGCAGCGGAGGGCCGGGACAGCCCTACGAGCAGTACTTC	CASSGGPGQPYEQYF
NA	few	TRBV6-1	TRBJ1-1	TGTGCCAGCAGTGGTCAGGGGAACACTGAAGCTTTCTTT	CASSGQGNTEAFF
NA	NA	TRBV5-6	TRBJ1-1	TGTGCCAGCAGCTTGGGGTCGAAGGGGGGTGAAGCTTTCTTT	CASSLGSKGGEAFF
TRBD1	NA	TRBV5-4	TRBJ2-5	TGTGCCAGCAGCTTGGGACAGGGGGCAACAGAGACCCAGTACTTC	CASSLGQGATETQYF
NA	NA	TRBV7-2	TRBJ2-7	TGTGCCAGCAGCTTATCCCAGGGTCTTTCCTACGAGCAGTACTTC	CASSLSQGLSYEQYF
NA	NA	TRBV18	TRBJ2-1	TGTGCCAGCTCACCGGGAGGAACTAATAGCGTTGAGCAGTTCTTC	CASSPGGTNSVEQFF
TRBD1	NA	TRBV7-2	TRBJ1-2	TGTGCCAGCAGCTGGGACAGGGATGGCTACACCTTC	CASSWDRDGYTF
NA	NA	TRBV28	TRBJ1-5	TGTGCCAGCAGTTTACTTGGACACACGTATAGCAATCAGCCCCAGCATTTT	CASSLLGHTYSNQPQHF
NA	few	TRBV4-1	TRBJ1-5	TGCGCCAGCAGCCAACAGATACTAAGCAATCAGCCCCAGCATTTT	CASSQQILSNQPQHF
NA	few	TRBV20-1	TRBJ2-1	TGCAGTGCTAGAGAGTTCGGGGAGCAGTTCTTC	CSAREFGEQFF
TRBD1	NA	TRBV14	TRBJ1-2	TGTGCCAGCAGCCTAAGACAGGGGTGGAACTATGGCTACACCTTC	CASSLRQGWNYGYTF
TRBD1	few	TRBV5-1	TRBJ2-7	TGCGCCAGCAGCTTGGAGGGGGCAAGGTCCTACGAGCAGTACTTC	CASSLEGARSYEQYF
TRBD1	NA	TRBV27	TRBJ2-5	TGTGCCAGCAGTTCCCGGACAGGGATAATGGAGACCCAGTACTTC	CASSSRTGIMETQYF
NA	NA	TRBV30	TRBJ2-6	TGTGCCTGGAGTCATAGCGGAAGCTCTGGGGCCAACGTCCTGACTTTC	CAWSHSGSSGANVLTF
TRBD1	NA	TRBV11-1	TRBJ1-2	TGTGCCAGCAGCTACAGGACAGGGTCGGATGGCTACACCTTC	CASSYRTGSDGYTF
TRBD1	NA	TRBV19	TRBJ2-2	TGTGCCAGTAGTGCCACACAGGGGTTCATGAACACCGGGGAGCTGTTTTTT	CASSATQGFMNTGELFF
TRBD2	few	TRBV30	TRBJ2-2	TGTGCCTGGACTTCTAGCGGGAGGGCCTTGAGGGCCCACACCGGGGAGCTGTTTTTT	CAWTSSGRALRAHTGELFF
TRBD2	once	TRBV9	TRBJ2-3	TGTGCCAGCAGCGTTACGAGCGGGGGGGCAACAGATACGCAGTATTTT	CASSVTSGGATDTQYF
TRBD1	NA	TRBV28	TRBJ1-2	TGTGCCAGCAGTTTACCGGGACAGGGGACCTATGGCTACACCTTC	CASSLPGQGTYGYTF
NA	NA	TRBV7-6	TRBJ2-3	TGTGCCAGCAGCTTTAGGCATTCCACAGATACGCAGTATTTT	CASSFRHSTDTQYF
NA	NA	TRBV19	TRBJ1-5	TGTGCCAGTAGTCCCGGGTTAGGTGGCAATCAGCCCCAGCATTTT	CASSPGLGGNQPQHF
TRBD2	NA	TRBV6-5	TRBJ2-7	TGTGCCAGCAGTTCCCACTCAGCGGGAGGGTATGGCGAGCAGTACTTC	CASSSHSAGGYGEQYF
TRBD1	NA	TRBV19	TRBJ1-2	TGTGCCAGTAGTACCCCTGGACAGGGGAAGGCTAACTATGGCTACACCTTC	CASSTPGQGKANYGYTF
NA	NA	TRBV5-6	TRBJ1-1	TGTGCCAGCAGCTTCGAGACAGGTGAAGCTTTCTTT	CASSFETGEAFF
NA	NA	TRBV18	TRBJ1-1	TGTGCCAGCTCACAGTCCGGACAAGCTAAACCTGAAGCTTTCTTT	CASSQSGQAKPEAFF
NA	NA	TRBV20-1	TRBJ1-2	TGCAGTGCTAGAGATGGGCGCCCGCACACCTTC	CSARDGRPHTF